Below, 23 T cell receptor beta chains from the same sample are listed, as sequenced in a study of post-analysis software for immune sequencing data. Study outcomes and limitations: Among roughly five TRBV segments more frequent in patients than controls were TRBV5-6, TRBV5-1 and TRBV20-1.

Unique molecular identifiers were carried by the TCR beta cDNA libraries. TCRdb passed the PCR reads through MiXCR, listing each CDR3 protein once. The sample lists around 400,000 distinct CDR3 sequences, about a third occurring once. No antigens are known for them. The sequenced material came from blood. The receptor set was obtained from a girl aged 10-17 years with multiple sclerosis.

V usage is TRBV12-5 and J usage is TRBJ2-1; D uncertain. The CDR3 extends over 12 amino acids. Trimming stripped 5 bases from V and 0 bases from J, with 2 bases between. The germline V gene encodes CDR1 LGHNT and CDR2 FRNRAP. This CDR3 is CASGRSYNEQFF. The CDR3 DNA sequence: TGTGCTAGTGGTCGCTCCTACAATGAGCAGTTCTTC.

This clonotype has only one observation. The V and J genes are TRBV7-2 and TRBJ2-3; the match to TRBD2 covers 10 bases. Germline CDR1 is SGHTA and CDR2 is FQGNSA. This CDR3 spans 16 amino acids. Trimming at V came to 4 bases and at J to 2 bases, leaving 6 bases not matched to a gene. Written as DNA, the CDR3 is TGTGCCAGCAGCTACCAAAGCGGGGGGGCCACAGATACGCAGTATTTT. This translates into CASSYQSGGATDTQYF.

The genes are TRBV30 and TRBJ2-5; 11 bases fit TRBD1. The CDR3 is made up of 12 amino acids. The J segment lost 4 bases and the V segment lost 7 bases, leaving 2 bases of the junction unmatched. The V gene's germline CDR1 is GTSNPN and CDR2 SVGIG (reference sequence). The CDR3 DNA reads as TGTGCCTCTGGACAGGGGGCAGAGACCCAGTACTTC. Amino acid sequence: CASGQGAETQYF.

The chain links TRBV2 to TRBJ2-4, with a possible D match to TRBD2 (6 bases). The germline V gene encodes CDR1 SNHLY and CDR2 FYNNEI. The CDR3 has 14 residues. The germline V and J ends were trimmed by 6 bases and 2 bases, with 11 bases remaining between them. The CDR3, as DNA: TGTGCCAGCAGCGACGGACTAACCAAAAACATTCAGTACTTC. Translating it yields CASSDGLTKNIQYF.

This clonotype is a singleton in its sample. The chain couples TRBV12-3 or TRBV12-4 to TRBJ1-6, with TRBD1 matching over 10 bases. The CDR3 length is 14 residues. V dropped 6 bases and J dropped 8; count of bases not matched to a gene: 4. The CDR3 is CASSRGTGDSPLHF. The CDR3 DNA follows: TGTGCCAGCAGCAGGGGGACAGGGGATTCACCCCTCCACTTT.

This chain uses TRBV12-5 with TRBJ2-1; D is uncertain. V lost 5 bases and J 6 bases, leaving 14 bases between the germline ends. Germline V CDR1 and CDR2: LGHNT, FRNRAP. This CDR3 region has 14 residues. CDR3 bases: TGTGCTAGTGGTCGAGCTCTGTTTACCAATGAGCAGTTCTTC. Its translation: CASGRALFTNEQFF.

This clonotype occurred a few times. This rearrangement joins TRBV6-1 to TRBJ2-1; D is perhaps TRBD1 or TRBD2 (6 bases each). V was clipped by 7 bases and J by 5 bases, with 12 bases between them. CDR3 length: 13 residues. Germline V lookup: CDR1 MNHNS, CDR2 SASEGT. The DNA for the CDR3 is TGTGCCAGCACCCCGGGGGCCAACAATGAGCAGTTCTTC. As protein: CASTPGANNEQFF.

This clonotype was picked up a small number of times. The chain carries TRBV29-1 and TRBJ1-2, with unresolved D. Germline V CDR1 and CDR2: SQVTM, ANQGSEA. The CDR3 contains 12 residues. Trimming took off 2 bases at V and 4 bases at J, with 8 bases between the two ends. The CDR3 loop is CSVERGAYGYTF. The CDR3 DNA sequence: TGCAGCGTTGAACGTGGAGCCTATGGCTACACCTTC.

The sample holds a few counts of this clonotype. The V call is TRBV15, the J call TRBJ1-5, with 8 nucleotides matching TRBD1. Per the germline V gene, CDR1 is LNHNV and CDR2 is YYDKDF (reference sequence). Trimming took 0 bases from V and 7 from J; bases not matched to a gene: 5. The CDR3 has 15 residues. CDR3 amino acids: CATSRESGQGQPQHF. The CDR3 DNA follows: TGTGCCACCAGCAGAGAATCAGGACAGGGCCAGCCCCAGCATTTT. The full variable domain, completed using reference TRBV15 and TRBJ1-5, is DAMVIQNPRYQVTQFGKPVTLSCSQTLNHNVMYWYQQKSSQAPKLLFHYYDKDFNNEADTPDNFQSRRPNTSFCFLDIRSPGLGDTAMYLCATSRESGQGQPQHFGDGTRLSIL.

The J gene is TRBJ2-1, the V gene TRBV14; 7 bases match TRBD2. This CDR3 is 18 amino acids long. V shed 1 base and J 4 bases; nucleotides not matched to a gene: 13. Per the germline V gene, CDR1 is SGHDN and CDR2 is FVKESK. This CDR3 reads CASSQGLLARGLYNEQFF. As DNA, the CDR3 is TGTGCCAGCAGCCAAGGGCTACTAGCGAGGGGCCTATACAATGAGCAGTTCTTC.

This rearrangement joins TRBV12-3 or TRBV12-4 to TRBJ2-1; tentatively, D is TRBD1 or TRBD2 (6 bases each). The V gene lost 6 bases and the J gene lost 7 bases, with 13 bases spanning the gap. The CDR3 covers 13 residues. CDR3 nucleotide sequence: TGTGCCAGCAGGCGGGGCCAGGGGAATGAGCAGTTCTTC. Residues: CASRRGQGNEQFF.

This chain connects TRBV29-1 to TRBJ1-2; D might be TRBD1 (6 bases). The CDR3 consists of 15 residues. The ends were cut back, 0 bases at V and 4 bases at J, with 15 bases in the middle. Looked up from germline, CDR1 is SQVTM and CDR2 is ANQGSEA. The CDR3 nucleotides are TGCAGCGTTGAAGATGCGGGGGGCGCGGGCTATGGCTACACCTTC. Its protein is CSVEDAGGAGYGYTF.

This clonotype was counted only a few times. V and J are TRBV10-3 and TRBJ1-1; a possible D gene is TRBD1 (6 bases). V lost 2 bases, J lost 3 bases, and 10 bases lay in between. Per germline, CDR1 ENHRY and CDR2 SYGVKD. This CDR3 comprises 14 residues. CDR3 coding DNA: TGTGCCATCAGTGAGCCGGGGGCTCACACTGAAGCTTTCTTT. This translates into CAISEPGAHTEAFF.

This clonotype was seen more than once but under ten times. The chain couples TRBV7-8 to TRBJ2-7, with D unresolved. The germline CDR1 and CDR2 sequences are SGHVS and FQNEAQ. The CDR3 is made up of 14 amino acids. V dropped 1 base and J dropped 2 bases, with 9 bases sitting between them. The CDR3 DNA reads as TGTGCCAGCAGCTTAGTTGGCAACGCCTACGAGCAGTACTTC. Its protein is CASSLVGNAYEQYF.

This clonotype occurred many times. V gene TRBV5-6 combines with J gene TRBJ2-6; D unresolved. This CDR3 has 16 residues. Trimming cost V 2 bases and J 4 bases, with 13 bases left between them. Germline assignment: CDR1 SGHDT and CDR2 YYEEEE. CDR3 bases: TGTGCCAGCAGCTTAGGCAGTTCCTTGGGGGCCAACGTCCTGACTTTC. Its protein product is CASSLGSSLGANVLTF.

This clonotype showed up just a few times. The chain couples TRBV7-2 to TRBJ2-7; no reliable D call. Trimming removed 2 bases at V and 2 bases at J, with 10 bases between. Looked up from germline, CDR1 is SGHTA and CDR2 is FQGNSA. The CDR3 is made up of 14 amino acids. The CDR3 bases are TGTGCCAGCAGCTTATGGGCGAGTCCCTACGAGCAGTACTTC. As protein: CASSLWASPYEQYF.

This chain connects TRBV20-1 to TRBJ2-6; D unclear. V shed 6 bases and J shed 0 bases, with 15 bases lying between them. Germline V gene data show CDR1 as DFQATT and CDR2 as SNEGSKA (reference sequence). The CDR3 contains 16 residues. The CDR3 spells CSATATHASGANVLTF. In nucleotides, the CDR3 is TGCAGTGCAACAGCAACCCACGCCTCTGGGGCCAACGTCCTGACTTTC.

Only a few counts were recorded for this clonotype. The CDR3 DNA sequence: TGTGCCACCAGTGACTCGGGACAGCCCTACGAGCAGTACTTC. It yields the protein CATSDSGQPYEQYF. The chain has TRBV24-1 and TRBJ2-7; 7 positions agree with TRBD1. This CDR3 has 14 amino acids. J gave up 2 bases and V 4 bases, and 4 bases lay outside the gene matches. Per germline, CDR1 KGHDR and CDR2 SFDVKD.

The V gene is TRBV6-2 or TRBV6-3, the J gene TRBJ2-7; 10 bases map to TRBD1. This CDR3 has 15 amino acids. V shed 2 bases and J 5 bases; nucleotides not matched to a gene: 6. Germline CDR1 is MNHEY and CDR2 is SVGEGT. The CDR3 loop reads CASSYRDRGTDEQYF. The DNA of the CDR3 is TGTGCCAGCAGTTACCGGGACAGGGGAACCGACGAGCAGTACTTC.

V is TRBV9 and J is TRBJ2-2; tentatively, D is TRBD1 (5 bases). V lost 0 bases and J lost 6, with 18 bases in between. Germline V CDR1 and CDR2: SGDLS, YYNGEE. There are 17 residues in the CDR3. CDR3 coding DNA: TGTGCCAGCAGCGTAGATTATGGCAGGGTCGAGGCCGGGGAGCTGTTTTTT. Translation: CASSVDYGRVEAGELFF.

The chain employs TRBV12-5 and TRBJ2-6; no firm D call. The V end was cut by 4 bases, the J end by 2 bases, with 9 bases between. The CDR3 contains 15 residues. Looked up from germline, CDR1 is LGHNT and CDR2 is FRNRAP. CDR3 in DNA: TGTGCTAGTGGTTCCTCCCCTACTGGGGCCAACGTCCTGACTTTC. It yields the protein CASGSSPTGANVLTF.

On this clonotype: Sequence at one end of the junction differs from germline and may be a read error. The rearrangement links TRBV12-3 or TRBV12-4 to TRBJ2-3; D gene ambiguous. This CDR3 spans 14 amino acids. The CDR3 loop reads CASSFGVGTDAQYF. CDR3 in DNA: TGTGCCAGCAGTTTTGGGGTGGGCACAGATGCGCAGTATTTT.

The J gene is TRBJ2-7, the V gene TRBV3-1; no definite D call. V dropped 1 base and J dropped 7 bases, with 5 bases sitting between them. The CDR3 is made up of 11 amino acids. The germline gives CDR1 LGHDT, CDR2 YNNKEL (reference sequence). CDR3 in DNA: TGTGCCAGCAGCCAAGCCAGGGAGCAGTACTTC. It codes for CASSQAREQYF.